This T cell receptor (beta chain) was sequenced during a study of blood T cell repertoires in COVID-19. As for the study in general: Researchers got acute and convalescent COVID-19 samples from the United States, Italy and Spain. Sources were T cells, B-cell-depleted T cells, or PBMCs; the material itself was cDNA or gDNA.

In the authors' workflow: Nucleated cell counts were estimated from reference gene primer amplification. Profiling relied on immunoSEQ multiplex PCR, and the TCRdb table lists in-frame clones only, not all of them. The V and J calls and clone size are taken from that table; D and trimming were inferred from the DNA. The data contain approximately 150,000 clones, about four fifths of them seen just once; the ten biggest clones take up about 11%. The CDR3 loop spans 13 amino acids. Germline CDR1 is SGHDN and CDR2 is FVKESK. Details on this clone: At one boundary the junction diverges from the germline segment, which might be a read error.

Sequenced input: peripheral blood. This clonotype originated in a man between 60 and 70 years old with active or convalescent COVID-19. The chain uses TRBV14 and TRBJ1-1, with 8 bases lining up with TRBD1. Written as DNA, the CDR3 is TGTGCCGGCAGCCAAGGACAGGGCTTTATAGCTTTCTTT. It translates to CAGSQGQGFIAFF.